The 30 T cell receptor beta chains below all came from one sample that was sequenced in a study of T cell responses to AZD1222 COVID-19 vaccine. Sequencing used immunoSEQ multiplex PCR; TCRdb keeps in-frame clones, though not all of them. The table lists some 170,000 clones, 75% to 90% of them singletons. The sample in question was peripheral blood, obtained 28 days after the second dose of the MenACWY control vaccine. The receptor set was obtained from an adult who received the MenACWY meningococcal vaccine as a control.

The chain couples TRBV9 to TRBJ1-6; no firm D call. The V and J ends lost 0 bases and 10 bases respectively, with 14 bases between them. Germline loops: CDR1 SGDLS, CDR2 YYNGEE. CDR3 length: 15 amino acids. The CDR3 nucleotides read TGTGCCAGCAGCGTAGATGGAGGGAAGGAATCACCCCTCCACTTT. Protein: CASSVDGGKESPLHF.

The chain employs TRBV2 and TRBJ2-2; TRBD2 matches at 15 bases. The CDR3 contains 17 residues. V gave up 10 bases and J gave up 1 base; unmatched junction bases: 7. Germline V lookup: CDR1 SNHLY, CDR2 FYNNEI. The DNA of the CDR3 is TGTGCCACCTACGGGACTAGCGGGAGGATGAACACCGGGGAGCTGTTTTTT. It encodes CATYGTSGRMNTGELFF.

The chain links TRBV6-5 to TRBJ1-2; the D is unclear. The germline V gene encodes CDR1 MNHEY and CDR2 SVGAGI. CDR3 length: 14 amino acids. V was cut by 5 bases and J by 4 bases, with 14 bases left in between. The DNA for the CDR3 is TGTGCCAGCAGTAAGGCAAGGTGGGGCTATGGCTACACCTTC. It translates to CASSKARWGYGYTF.

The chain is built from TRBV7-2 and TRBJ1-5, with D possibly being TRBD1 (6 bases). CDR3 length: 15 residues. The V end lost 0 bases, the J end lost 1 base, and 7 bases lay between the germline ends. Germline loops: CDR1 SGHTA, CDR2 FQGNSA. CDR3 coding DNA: TGTGCCAGCAGCTTAGCCACAGGGAGCAATCAGCCCCAGCATTTT. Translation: CASSLATGSNQPQHF. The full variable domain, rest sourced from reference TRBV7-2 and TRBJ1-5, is GAGVSQSPSNKVTEKGKDVELRCDPISGHTALYWYRQSLGQGLEFLIYFQGNSAPDKSGLPSDRFSAERTGGSVSTLTIQRTQQEDSAVYLCASSLATGSNQPQHFGDGTRLSIL.

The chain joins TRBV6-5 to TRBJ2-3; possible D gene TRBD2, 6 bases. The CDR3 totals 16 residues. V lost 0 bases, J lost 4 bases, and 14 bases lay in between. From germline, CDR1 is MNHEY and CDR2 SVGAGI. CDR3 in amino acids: CASSYSTIGSPDTQYF. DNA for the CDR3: TGTGCCAGCAGTTACTCGACCATCGGGAGCCCAGATACGCAGTATTTT.

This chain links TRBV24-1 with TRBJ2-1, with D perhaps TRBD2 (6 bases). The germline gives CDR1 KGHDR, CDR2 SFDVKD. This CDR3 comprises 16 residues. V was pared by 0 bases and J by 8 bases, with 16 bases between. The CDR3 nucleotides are TGTGCCACCAGTGATTTGCGGCGGTCCCCGGGGGATGAGCAGTTCTTC. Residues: CATSDLRRSPGDEQFF.

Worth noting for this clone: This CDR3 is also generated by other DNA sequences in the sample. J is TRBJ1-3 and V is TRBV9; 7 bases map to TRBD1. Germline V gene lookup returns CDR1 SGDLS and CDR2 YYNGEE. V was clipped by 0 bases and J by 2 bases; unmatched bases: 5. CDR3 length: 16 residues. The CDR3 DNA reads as TGTGCCAGCAGCGTAGCTCCAACAGGGGCTGGAAACACCATATATTTT. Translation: CASSVAPTGAGNTIYF.

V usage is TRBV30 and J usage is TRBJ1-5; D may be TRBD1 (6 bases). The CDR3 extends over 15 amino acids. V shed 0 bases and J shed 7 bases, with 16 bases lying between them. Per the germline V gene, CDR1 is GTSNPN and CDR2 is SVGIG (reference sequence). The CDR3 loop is CAWSVRDISNQPQHF. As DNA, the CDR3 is TGTGCCTGGAGTGTACGGGACATCTCTAACCAGCCCCAGCATTTT. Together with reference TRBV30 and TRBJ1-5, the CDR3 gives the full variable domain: SQTIHQWPATLVQPVGSPLSLECTVEGTSNPNLYWYRQAAGRGLQLLFYSVGIGQISSEVPQNLSASRPQDRQFILSSKKLLLSDSGFYLCAWSVRDISNQPQHFGDGTRLSIL.

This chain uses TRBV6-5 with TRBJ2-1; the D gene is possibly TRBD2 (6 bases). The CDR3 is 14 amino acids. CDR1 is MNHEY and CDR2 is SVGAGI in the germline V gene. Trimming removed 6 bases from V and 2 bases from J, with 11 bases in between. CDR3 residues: CASRRDLTYNEQFF. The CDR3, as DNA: TGTGCCAGCAGAAGGGACTTAACCTACAATGAGCAGTTCTTC.

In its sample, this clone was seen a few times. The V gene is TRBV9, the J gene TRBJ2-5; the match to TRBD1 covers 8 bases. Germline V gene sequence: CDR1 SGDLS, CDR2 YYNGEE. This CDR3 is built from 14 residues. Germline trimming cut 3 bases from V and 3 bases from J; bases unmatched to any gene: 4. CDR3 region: CASSERQGKETQYF. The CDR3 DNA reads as TGTGCCAGCAGCGAACGACAGGGGAAAGAGACCCAGTACTTC.

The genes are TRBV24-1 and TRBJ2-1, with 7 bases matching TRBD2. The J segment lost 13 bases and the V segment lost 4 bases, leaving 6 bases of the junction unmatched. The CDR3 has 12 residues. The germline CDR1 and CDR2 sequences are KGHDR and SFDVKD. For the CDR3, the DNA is TGTGCCACCAGTGACCCTCTAGCGGAACAGTTCTTC. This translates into CATSDPLAEQFF.

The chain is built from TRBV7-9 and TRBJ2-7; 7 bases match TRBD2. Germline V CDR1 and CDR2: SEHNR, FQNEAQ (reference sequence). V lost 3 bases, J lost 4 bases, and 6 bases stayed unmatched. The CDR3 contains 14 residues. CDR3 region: CASSLSGKVYEQYF. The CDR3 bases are TGTGCCAGCAGCTTGAGCGGGAAGGTTTACGAGCAGTACTTC.

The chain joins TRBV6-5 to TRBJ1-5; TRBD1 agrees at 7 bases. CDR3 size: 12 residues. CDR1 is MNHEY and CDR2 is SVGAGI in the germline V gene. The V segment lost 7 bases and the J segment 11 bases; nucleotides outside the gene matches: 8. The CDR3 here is CASNLPGQTQHF. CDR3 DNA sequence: TGTGCCAGCAATTTACCGGGACAGACCCAGCATTTT.

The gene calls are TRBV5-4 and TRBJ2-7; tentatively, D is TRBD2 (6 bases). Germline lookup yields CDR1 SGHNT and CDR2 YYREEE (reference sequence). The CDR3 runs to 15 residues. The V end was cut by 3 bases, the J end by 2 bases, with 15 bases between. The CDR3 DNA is TGTGCCAGCAGCTCGGGGGTACCCAGACCCTACGAGCAGTACTTC. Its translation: CASSSGVPRPYEQYF.

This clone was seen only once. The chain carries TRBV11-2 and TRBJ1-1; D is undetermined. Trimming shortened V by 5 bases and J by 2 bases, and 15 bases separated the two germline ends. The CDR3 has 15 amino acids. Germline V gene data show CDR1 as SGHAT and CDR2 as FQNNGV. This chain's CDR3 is CASSPLRELNTEAFF. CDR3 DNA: TGTGCCAGCAGCCCCCTTCGGGAGCTAAACACTGAAGCTTTCTTT. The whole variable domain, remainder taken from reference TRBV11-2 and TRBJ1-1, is EAGVAQSPRYKIIEKRQSVAFWCNPISGHATLYWYQQILGQGPKLLIQFQNNGVVDDSQLPKDRFSAERLKGVDSTLKIQPAKLEDSAVYLCASSPLRELNTEAFFGQGTRLTVV.

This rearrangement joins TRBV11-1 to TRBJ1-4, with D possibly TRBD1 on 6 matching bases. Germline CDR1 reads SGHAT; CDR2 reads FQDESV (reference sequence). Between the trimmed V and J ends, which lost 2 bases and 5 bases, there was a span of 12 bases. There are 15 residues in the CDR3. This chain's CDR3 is CASSLSDSANEKLFF. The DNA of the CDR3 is TGTGCCAGCAGCTTATCGGACAGTGCAAATGAAAAACTGTTTTTT.

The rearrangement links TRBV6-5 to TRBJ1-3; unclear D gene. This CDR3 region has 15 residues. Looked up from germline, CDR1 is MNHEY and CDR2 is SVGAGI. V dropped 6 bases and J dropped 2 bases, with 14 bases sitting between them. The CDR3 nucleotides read TGTGCCAGCAGGTCAGAGTTGGGAACTGGAAACACCATATATTTT. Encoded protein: CASRSELGTGNTIYF.

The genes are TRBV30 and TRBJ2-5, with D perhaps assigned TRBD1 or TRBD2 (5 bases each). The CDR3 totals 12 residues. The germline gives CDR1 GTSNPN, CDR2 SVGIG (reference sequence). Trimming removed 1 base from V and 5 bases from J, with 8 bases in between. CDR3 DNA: TGTGCCTGGAGTGGGGGGTCCGAGACCCAGTACTTC. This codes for CAWSGGSETQYF.

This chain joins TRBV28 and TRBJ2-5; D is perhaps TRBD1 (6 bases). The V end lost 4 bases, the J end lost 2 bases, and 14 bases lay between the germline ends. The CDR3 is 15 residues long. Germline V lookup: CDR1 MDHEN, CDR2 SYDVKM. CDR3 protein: CASSYIGQPQETQYF. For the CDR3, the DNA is TGTGCCAGCAGTTATATTGGACAGCCGCAAGAGACCCAGTACTTC.

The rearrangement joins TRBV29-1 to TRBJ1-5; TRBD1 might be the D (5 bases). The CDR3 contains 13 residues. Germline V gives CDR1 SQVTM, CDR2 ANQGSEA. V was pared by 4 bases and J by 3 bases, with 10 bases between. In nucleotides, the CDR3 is TGCAGCGTTGGAGACAGCCTCAATCAGCCCCAGCATTTT. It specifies CSVGDSLNQPQHF.

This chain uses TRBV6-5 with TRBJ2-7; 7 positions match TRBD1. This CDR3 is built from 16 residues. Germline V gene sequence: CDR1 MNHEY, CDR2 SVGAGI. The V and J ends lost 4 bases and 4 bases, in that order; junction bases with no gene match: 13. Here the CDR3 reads CASSSPRQGGWYEQYF. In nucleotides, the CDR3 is TGTGCCAGCAGTTCACCCCGACAGGGCGGGTGGTACGAGCAGTACTTC.

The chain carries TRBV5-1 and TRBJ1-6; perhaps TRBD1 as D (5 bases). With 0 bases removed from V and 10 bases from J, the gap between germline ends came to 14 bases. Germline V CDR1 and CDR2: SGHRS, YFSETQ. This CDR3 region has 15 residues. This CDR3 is CASSLVTGSGSPLHF. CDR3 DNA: TGCGCCAGCAGCTTGGTCACGGGTTCAGGGTCACCCCTCCACTTT.

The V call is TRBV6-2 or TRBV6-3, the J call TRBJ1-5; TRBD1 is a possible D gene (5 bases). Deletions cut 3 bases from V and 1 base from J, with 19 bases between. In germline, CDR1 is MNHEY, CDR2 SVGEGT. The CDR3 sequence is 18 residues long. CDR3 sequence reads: CASSYTPDRGISNQPQHF. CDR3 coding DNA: TGTGCCAGCAGTTATACCCCTGACAGAGGGATCAGCAATCAGCCCCAGCATTTT.

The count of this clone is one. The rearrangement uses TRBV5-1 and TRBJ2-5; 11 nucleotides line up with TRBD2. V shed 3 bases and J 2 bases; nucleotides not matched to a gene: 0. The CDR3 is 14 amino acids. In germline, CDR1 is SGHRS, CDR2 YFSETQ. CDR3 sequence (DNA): TGCGCCAGCAGCTGGACTAGCGGGCAAGAGACCCAGTACTTC. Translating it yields CASSWTSGQETQYF.

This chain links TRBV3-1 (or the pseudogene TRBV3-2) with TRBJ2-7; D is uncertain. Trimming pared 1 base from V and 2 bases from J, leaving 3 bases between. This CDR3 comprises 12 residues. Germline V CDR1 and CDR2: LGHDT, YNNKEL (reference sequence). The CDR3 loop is CASSQVPYEQYF. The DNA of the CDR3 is TGTGCCAGCAGCCAAGTTCCCTACGAGCAGTACTTC.

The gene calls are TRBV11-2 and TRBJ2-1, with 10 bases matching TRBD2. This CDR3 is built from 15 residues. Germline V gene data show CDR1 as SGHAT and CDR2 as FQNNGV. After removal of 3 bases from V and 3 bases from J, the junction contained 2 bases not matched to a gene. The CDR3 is CASSFTSGVYNEQFF. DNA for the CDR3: TGTGCCAGCAGCTTTACTAGCGGGGTCTACAATGAGCAGTTCTTC. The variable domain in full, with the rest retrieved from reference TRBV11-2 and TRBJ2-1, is EAGVAQSPRYKIIEKRQSVAFWCNPISGHATLYWYQQILGQGPKLLIQFQNNGVVDDSQLPKDRFSAERLKGVDSTLKIQPAKLEDSAVYLCASSFTSGVYNEQFFGPGTRLTVL.

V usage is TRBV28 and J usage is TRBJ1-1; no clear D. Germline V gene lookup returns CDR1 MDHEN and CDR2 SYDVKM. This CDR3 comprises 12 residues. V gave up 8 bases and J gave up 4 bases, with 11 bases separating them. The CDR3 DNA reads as TGTGCCAGCCCCGACCGGGGCACTGAAGCTTTCTTT. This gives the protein CASPDRGTEAFF.

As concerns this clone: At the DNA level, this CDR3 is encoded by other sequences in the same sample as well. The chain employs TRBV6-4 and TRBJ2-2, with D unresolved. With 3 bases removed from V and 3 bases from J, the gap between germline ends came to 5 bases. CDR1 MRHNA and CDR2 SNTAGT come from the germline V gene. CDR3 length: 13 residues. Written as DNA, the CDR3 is TGTGCCAGCAGTGATCGGGACACCGGGGAGCTGTTTTTT. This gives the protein CASSDRDTGELFF.

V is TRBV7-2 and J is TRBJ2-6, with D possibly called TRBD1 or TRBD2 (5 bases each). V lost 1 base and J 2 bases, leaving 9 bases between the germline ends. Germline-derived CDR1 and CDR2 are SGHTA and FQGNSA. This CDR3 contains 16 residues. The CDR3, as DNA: TGTGCCAGCAGCTTAGGTTGGGACCCTGGGGCCAACGTCCTGACTTTC. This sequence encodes CASSLGWDPGANVLTF.

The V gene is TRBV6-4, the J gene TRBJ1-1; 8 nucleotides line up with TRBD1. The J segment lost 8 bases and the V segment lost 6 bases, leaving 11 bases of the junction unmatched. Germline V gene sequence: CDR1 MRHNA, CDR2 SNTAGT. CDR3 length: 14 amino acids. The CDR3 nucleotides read TGTGCCAGCAGGCCCCGACAGGGGCTGGGGGAAGCTTTCTTT. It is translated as CASRPRQGLGEAFF.